The 27 T cell receptor beta chains listed next were all sequenced from one sample in a study of blood T cell repertoires in COVID-19. Measured with immunoSEQ multiplex PCR; TCRdb has only the in-frame clones, and not every one. The sample includes 94,000 or so clones, 70% to 90% of them seen just once. Sequenced input: peripheral blood. The receptors originated from a woman aged 70 to 79 with acute or convalescent COVID-19.

This clone has just a few counts. The chain joins TRBV7-8 to TRBJ2-5; 10 bases match TRBD2. The V segment lost 5 bases and the J segment 7 bases; nucleotides outside the gene matches: 13. The CDR3 totals 16 residues. CDR1 and CDR2 (germline): SGHVS, FQNEAQ. CDR3 sequence: CASSKVLAGPRGTQYF. CDR3 DNA sequence: TGTGCCAGCAGCAAAGTACTAGCGGGGCCCAGAGGGACCCAGTACTTC. The whole variable domain, remainder taken from reference TRBV7-8 and TRBJ2-5, is GAGVSQSPRYKVAKRGQDVALRCDPISGHVSLFWYQQALGQGPEFLTYFQNEAQLDKSGLPSDRFFAERPEGSVSTLKIQRTQQEDSAVYLCASSKVLAGPRGTQYFGPGTRLLVL.

V is TRBV5-1 and J is TRBJ2-7, with D maybe TRBD1 (6 bases). Trimming took 1 base from V and 9 from J, leaving 20 bases between them. Germline V gives CDR1 SGHRS, CDR2 YFSETQ. The CDR3 extends over 15 amino acids. Here the CDR3 reads CASSLWGQGKDGQYF. The CDR3 coding sequence is TGCGCCAGCAGCTTGTGGGGTCAGGGGAAAGATGGGCAGTACTTC.

The chain joins TRBV10-1 to TRBJ2-7; a possible D gene is TRBD2 (5 bases). The CDR3 consists of 14 residues. The ends were cut back, 3 bases at V and 1 base at J, with 10 bases in the middle. CDR1 and CDR2 (germline): WNHNN, SYGVQD (reference sequence). CDR3 nucleotides: TGCGCCAGCAGTGAACGGGGTGGTTCCTACGAGCAGTACTTC. Protein: CASSERGGSYEQYF.

The V gene is TRBV7-9, the J gene TRBJ1-1; unclear D gene. The CDR3 loop spans 13 amino acids. The germline V and J ends were trimmed by 1 base and 4 bases, with 7 bases remaining between them. CDR1 is SEHNR, CDR2 FQNEAQ, per germline (reference sequence). CDR3 protein: CASSLVGSTEAFF. In nucleotides, the CDR3 is TGTGCCAGCAGCTTAGTTGGCAGCACTGAAGCTTTCTTT.

The rearrangement uses TRBV2 and TRBJ2-5, with no clear D. The CDR3 loop spans 15 amino acids. The V end was cut by 6 bases, the J end by 1 base, with 15 bases between. The germline gives CDR1 SNHLY, CDR2 FYNNEI. Here the CDR3 reads CASRGRNFFQETQYF. The CDR3 nucleotides are TGTGCCAGCAGGGGCAGGAATTTTTTCCAAGAGACCCAGTACTTC.

V is TRBV7-2 and J is TRBJ2-1, with D maybe TRBD2 (6 bases). The CDR3 spans 15 residues. CDR1 and CDR2 (germline): SGHTA, FQGNSA. V dropped 1 base and J dropped 7 bases, with 14 bases sitting between them. The CDR3 loop reads CASSLDGRGGNEQFF. The DNA for the CDR3 is TGTGCCAGCAGCTTAGACGGGAGAGGTGGAAATGAGCAGTTCTTC.

V and J are TRBV5-1 and TRBJ2-1; D possibly corresponds to TRBD1 (6 bases). Trimming removed 4 bases from V and 3 bases from J, with 8 bases in between. The germline V gene has CDR1 SGHRS and CDR2 YFSETQ. The CDR3 runs 13 residues. CDR3 in DNA: TGCGCCAGCAGCGGACAGCTCTACAATGAGCAGTTCTTC. Its protein is CASSGQLYNEQFF.

The chain combines TRBV18 with TRBJ1-1, with TRBD1 matching over 8 bases. Germline lookup yields CDR1 KGHSH and CDR2 LQKENI. The CDR3 is 16 residues long. With 6 bases clipped from V and 0 bases from J, the junction kept 9 bases outside the gene matches. This CDR3 is CASSTDRERLNTEAFF. The CDR3 nucleotides are TGTGCCAGCTCGACGGACAGGGAACGGCTGAACACTGAAGCTTTCTTT.

V and J are TRBV9 and TRBJ1-1; a weak D match, TRBD1 (5 bases). Germline V gene data show CDR1 as SGDLS and CDR2 as YYNGEE. Trimming pared 0 bases from V and 6 bases from J, leaving 15 bases between. The CDR3 has 15 residues. CDR3 amino acids: CASSVDFGGFAEAFF. CDR3 bases: TGTGCCAGCAGCGTAGACTTCGGGGGATTCGCTGAAGCTTTCTTT.

The chain is built from TRBV24-1 and TRBJ1-5; weak D call: TRBD1 (5 bases). V dropped 2 bases and J dropped 2 bases, with 12 bases sitting between them. CDR1 and CDR2 (germline): KGHDR, SFDVKD. The CDR3 has 16 amino acids. The CDR3 bases are TGTGCCACCAGTGATTCCAGGGTCGGAGGCAATCAGCCCCAGCATTTT. Amino acid sequence: CATSDSRVGGNQPQHF.

This chain connects TRBV6-1 to TRBJ2-5; 12 bases match TRBD1. The trim removed 4 bases at V and 4 bases at J, leaving 10 bases unmatched. This CDR3 has 17 amino acids. Germline assignment: CDR1 MNHNS and CDR2 SASEGT. CDR3: CASSGWDRGQVGETQYF. CDR3 coding DNA: TGTGCCAGCAGTGGCTGGGACAGGGGGCAGGTAGGAGAGACCCAGTACTTC.

The chain has TRBV19 and TRBJ1-2; 8 nucleotides agree with TRBD1. The CDR3 is 16 residues long. Germline V lookup: CDR1 LNHDA, CDR2 SQIVND (reference sequence). Germline trimming cut 1 base from V and 4 bases from J; bases unmatched to any gene: 8. The CDR3 nucleotides read TGTGCCAGTAGTATAGGTTTCAGGGACAGGACCTATGGCTACACCTTC. This sequence encodes CASSIGFRDRTYGYTF.

The chain is built from TRBV7-9 and TRBJ2-2; maybe TRBD1 (6 bases). V was shortened by 5 bases and J by 1 base, with 11 bases between the two germline ends. The CDR3 totals 15 residues. Germline lookup yields CDR1 SEHNR and CDR2 FQNEAQ (reference sequence). CDR3 in DNA: TGTGCCAGCAGCAACCCGACAGGGAACACCGGGGAGCTGTTTTTT. It translates to CASSNPTGNTGELFF.

V is TRBV3-1 (or the pseudogene TRBV3-2) and J is TRBJ2-1; D is undetermined. The CDR3 spans 12 residues. CDR1 LGHDT and CDR2 YNNKEL come from the germline V gene (reference sequence). V was pared by 3 bases and J by 4 bases, with 4 bases between. The CDR3 sequence is CASSHLYNEQFF. The CDR3 DNA sequence: TGTGCCAGCAGCCACCTATACAATGAGCAGTTCTTC.

The chain has TRBV5-4 and TRBJ2-7; D gene uncertain. Trimming removed 4 bases from V and 6 bases from J, with 17 bases in between. Looked up from germline, CDR1 is SGHNT and CDR2 is YYREEE (reference sequence). This CDR3 is built from 14 residues. The CDR3 DNA follows: TGTGCCAGCAGCGAGAGCATTGCAGGAATCGAGCAGTACTTC. Amino acids: CASSESIAGIEQYF.

The V and J genes are TRBV6-5 and TRBJ2-7; TRBD1 matches 10 bases. Germline CDR1 and CDR2: MNHEY and SVGAGI. V lost 8 bases and J lost 5; bases outside the gene matches: 6. CDR3 length: 13 residues. The CDR3 protein is CASGRDRGDEQYF. The CDR3 DNA is TGTGCCAGCGGCCGGGACAGGGGTGACGAGCAGTACTTC.

This chain links TRBV6-1 with TRBJ1-1; weak D call: TRBD1 (6 bases). With 10 bases removed from V and 2 bases from J, the gap between germline ends came to 14 bases. Germline V lookup: CDR1 MNHNS, CDR2 SASEGT. The CDR3 loop spans 13 amino acids. The CDR3 sequence: CATTRGLNTEAFF. DNA for the CDR3: TGTGCCACTACCAGGGGCCTCAACACTGAAGCTTTCTTT.

The genes are TRBV30 and TRBJ1-2; D is unresolved. The V and J ends lost 0 bases and 7 bases respectively, with 15 bases between them. The CDR3 spans 14 residues. From germline, CDR1 is GTSNPN and CDR2 SVGIG (reference sequence). The CDR3 DNA is TGTGCCTGGAGTGTGCGGAGGGCGTCCGGTGGCTACACCTTC. The encoded protein is CAWSVRRASGGYTF. Filled out from reference TRBV30 and TRBJ1-2, the complete variable domain reads SQTIHQWPATLVQPVGSPLSLECTVEGTSNPNLYWYRQAAGRGLQLLFYSVGIGQISSEVPQNLSASRPQDRQFILSSKKLLLSDSGFYLCAWSVRRASGGYTFGSGTRLTVV.

In this sample, this clone turned up a few times. This sequence joins TRBV10-1 and TRBJ1-5; TRBD1 matches at 7 bases. Germline V gene data show CDR1 as WNHNN and CDR2 as SYGVQD (reference sequence). V lost 4 bases to trimming and J lost 5 bases; unmatched junction nucleotides: 2. This CDR3 has 13 amino acids. This CDR3 reads CASSVQGDQPQHF. As DNA, the CDR3 is TGCGCCAGCAGTGTGCAGGGGGATCAGCCCCAGCATTTT.

This chain links TRBV7-8 with TRBJ2-1, with D tentatively TRBD2 (6 bases). Germline loops: CDR1 SGHVS, CDR2 FQNEAQ. The CDR3 loop spans 14 amino acids. V was shortened by 5 bases and J by 4 bases, with 12 bases between the two germline ends. Written as DNA, the CDR3 is TGTGCCAGCAGCGAGGACGGGGGTTACAATGAGCAGTTCTTC. This gives the protein CASSEDGGYNEQFF. The variable domain in full, completed from reference TRBV7-8 and TRBJ2-1, reads GAGVSQSPRYKVAKRGQDVALRCDPISGHVSLFWYQQALGQGPEFLTYFQNEAQLDKSGLPSDRFFAERPEGSVSTLKIQRTQQEDSAVYLCASSEDGGYNEQFFGPGTRLTVL.

This chain links TRBV5-1 with TRBJ2-7, with D maybe TRBD1 (6 bases). This CDR3 is 19 amino acids long. From germline, CDR1 is SGHRS and CDR2 YFSETQ. Deletions cut 2 bases from V and 0 bases from J, with 24 bases between. This CDR3 is CASSFDTGPIRKNSYEQYF. The DNA of the CDR3 is TGCGCCAGCAGCTTTGACACAGGGCCTATAAGGAAAAACTCCTACGAGCAGTACTTC.

This clone was recorded only once. This chain links TRBV3-1 (or the pseudogene TRBV3-2) with TRBJ1-5, with D possibly matching TRBD1 (5 bases). Trimming left V 4 bases short and J 6 bases short, with 13 bases between. This CDR3 has 14 amino acids. Germline loops: CDR1 LGHDT, CDR2 YNNKEL (reference sequence). The DNA for the CDR3 is TGTGCCAGCAGCCCCTGGGGGGGGAGTCAGCCCCAGCATTTT. This sequence encodes CASSPWGGSQPQHF.

The chain joins TRBV28 to TRBJ2-3, with D unresolved. The germline V gene has CDR1 MDHEN and CDR2 SYDVKM. The CDR3 extends over 12 amino acids. Trimming removed 5 bases at V and 3 bases at J, with 6 bases between. CDR3 protein: CASSPRTDTQYF. CDR3 coding DNA: TGTGCCAGCAGTCCCAGGACAGATACGCAGTATTTT.

The CDR3: CASSSGQGSETQYF. In nucleotides, the CDR3 is TGCGCCAGCAGCTCAGGACAGGGAAGTGAGACCCAGTACTTC. This chain links TRBV5-1 with TRBJ2-5; 8 bases match TRBD1. Germline V gene sequence: CDR1 SGHRS, CDR2 YFSETQ. V dropped 3 bases and J dropped 5; count of bases not matched to a gene: 6. This CDR3 region has 14 residues.

This chain links TRBV7-8 with TRBJ2-3, with 11 bases identical to TRBD1. V lost 0 bases to trimming and J lost 4 bases; unmatched junction nucleotides: 3. Germline lookup yields CDR1 SGHVS and CDR2 FQNEAQ. The CDR3 length is 16 residues. The CDR3 DNA reads as TGTGCCAGCAGCTTAGCCGGGACAGGGGGACCAGATACGCAGTATTTT. Translated, it gives CASSLAGTGGPDTQYF.

Note on this clone: Within the sample, other DNA sequences also encode this same CDR3. This sequence joins TRBV2 and TRBJ1-2, with D perhaps matching TRBD1 (5 bases). V was trimmed by 9 bases and J by 8 bases, leaving 25 bases between them. Looked up from germline, CDR1 is SNHLY and CDR2 is FYNNEI. The CDR3 extends over 15 amino acids. The CDR3 loop reads CASTYHRSVEGGYTF. For the CDR3, the DNA is TGTGCCAGTACATACCACAGGTCGGTGGAGGGCGGCTACACCTTC.

This clone was detected a few times. This sequence joins TRBV9 and TRBJ1-3, with 9 bases aligning to TRBD1. The CDR3 is made up of 15 amino acids. CDR1 is SGDLS and CDR2 is YYNGEE in the germline V gene. The V gene end was trimmed by 4 bases and the J gene end by 1 base; junction bases not matched to a gene: 3. This CDR3 reads CASSSGTGSGNTIYF. As DNA, the CDR3 is TGTGCCAGCAGCTCCGGGACAGGGTCTGGAAACACCATATATTTT.